Below are 9 T cell receptor beta chains sequenced from a single sample in a study of Tregs in tolerant kidney transplant recipients. The method was immunoSEQ multiplex PCR; TCRdb's version includes in-frame clones alone and lacks a portion of them. Of around 120,000 clones in the sample, 92% were seen once. The sequencing input was CD4+ T cells from blood. These receptors were taken from a human donor in good health.

V gene TRBV7-3 combines with J gene TRBJ2-5, with 7 bases that match TRBD1. The trim removed 5 bases at V and 5 bases at J, leaving 5 bases unmatched. The CDR3 loop spans 13 amino acids. Germline lookup yields CDR1 SGHTA and CDR2 FQGTGA. Here the CDR3 reads CASSPQGDETQYF. The CDR3 nucleotides are TGTGCCAGCAGCCCCCAGGGGGACGAGACCCAGTACTTC. Supplemented by reference TRBV7-3 and TRBJ2-5, the full variable domain reads GAGVSQTPSNKVTEKGKYVELRCDPISGHTALYWYRQSLGQGPEFLIYFQGTGAADDSGLPNDRFFAVRPEGSVSTLKIQRTERGDSAVYLCASSPQGDETQYFGPGTRLLVL.

The gene calls are TRBV19 and TRBJ1-4; a possible D gene is TRBD1 (6 bases). Germline lookup yields CDR1 LNHDA and CDR2 SQIVND (reference sequence). Trimming removed 3 bases from V and 3 bases from J, with 11 bases in between. This CDR3 is 15 amino acids long. This CDR3 is CASSINRAANEKLFF. The CDR3 DNA reads TGTGCCAGTAGTATCAACAGGGCTGCTAATGAAAAACTGTTTTTT.

The gene calls are TRBV10-3 and TRBJ1-2; 10 bases map to TRBD1. With V trimmed by 3 bases and J by 6 bases, 4 bases remained unmatched. This CDR3 has 14 residues. In germline, CDR1 is ENHRY, CDR2 SYGVKD. This CDR3 reads CAISEGGTGDGYTF. The CDR3 DNA is TGTGCCATCAGTGAAGGGGGGACAGGGGATGGCTACACCTTC.

This chain joins TRBV19 and TRBJ1-5, with 9 bases lining up with TRBD1. The V segment lost 4 bases and the J segment 4 bases; nucleotides outside the gene matches: 14. The CDR3 is 18 amino acids. The germline V gene encodes CDR1 LNHDA and CDR2 SQIVND (reference sequence). The DNA of the CDR3 is TGTGCCAGTAGTAAGGGACAGGGAGAAGGAGGGAGGAATCAGCCCCAGCATTTT. This translates into CASSKGQGEGGRNQPQHF.

Only one count was recorded for this clone. The chain recombines TRBV20-1 with TRBJ2-3; D gene unclear. This CDR3 contains 11 residues. With 5 bases removed from V and 7 bases from J, the gap between germline ends came to 10 bases. Germline V gene data show CDR1 as DFQATT and CDR2 as SNEGSKA (reference sequence). The CDR3, as DNA: TGCAGTGCTCCTCGTGGCAATACGCAGTATTTT. It encodes CSAPRGNTQYF.

The rearrangement uses TRBV7-9 and TRBJ2-2; weak D call: TRBD1 (6 bases). Germline V lookup: CDR1 SEHNR, CDR2 FQNEAQ (reference sequence). The germline V and J ends were trimmed by 7 bases and 3 bases, with 15 bases remaining between them. This CDR3 contains 15 residues. The DNA for the CDR3 is TGTGCCAGCATCCCCCCGGGACACGACACCGGGGAGCTGTTTTTT. This codes for CASIPPGHDTGELFF.

This chain connects TRBV6-5 to TRBJ2-2, with TRBD1 matching over 8 bases. In germline, CDR1 is MNHEY, CDR2 SVGAGI. Trimming cost V 9 bases and J 7 bases; bases outside gene matches: 7. The CDR3 runs to 13 residues. The CDR3, as DNA: TGTGCCAGTAGACAGGGGAGAGTCGGGGAGCTGTTTTTT. Protein sequence: CASRQGRVGELFF.

This chain connects TRBV6-5 to TRBJ2-1; 7 nucleotides line up with TRBD1. The V segment lost 5 bases and the J segment 11 bases; nucleotides outside the gene matches: 6. This CDR3 comprises 12 residues. CDR1 and CDR2 (germline): MNHEY, SVGAGI. The chain's CDR3 is CASSRQGRQQFF. The CDR3 nucleotides are TGTGCCAGCAGTAGACAGGGCCGCCAGCAGTTCTTC.

The V and J genes are TRBV4-2 and TRBJ2-7; TRBD1 might be the D (5 bases). Trimming took off 4 bases at V and 5 bases at J, with 15 bases between the two ends. Per the germline V gene, CDR1 is LGHNA and CDR2 is YNFKEQ. The CDR3 contains 14 residues. The CDR3 nucleotides read TGTGCCAGCAGCCGCGAAGGCCAGGGTGACGAGCAGTACTTC. Translation: CASSREGQGDEQYF.